This T cell receptor beta chain was observed in a study of identical twins. TCRdb used MiXCR to reprocess the 5' RACE reads, holding one entry per CDR3 protein. The sample records around 1.7 million distinct CDR3 sequences, about 32% being singletons. Trimming took off 5 bases at V and 7 bases at J, with 15 bases between the two ends. Looked up from germline, CDR1 is SGHTA and CDR2 is FQGNSA. The CDR3 is 15 amino acids. This clonotype was found a few times. The receptor was derived from a newborn girl in good health. Material for sequencing was cord blood. V is TRBV7-2 and J is TRBJ1-6; D possibly corresponds to TRBD1 (5 bases). This CDR3 is CASSPRGSLNSPLHF. The DNA for the CDR3 is TGTGCCAGCAGCCCTCGGGGCAGCCTAAATTCACCCCTCCACTTT.